This T cell receptor (beta chain) was profiled in a study of identical twins. A universal primer site was created by template switching, with the cDNA bearing unique molecular identifiers. TCRdb redid the calling of the 5' RACE reads with MiXCR, one entry per CDR3 protein. The data show about 900,000 distinct CDR3 sequences, 10% to 15% seen once. As concerns this clonotype: Its cognate antigen is unknown.

CDR3 length: 14 residues. The V segment lost 8 bases and the J segment 2 bases; nucleotides outside the gene matches: 4. Germline CDR1 is KGHDR and CDR2 is SFDVKD. General study findings and limits: The study found weaker excess twin sharing in beta out-of-frame sequences. Zero-insertion analyses were open to partial confounding by invariant MAIT and iNKT cells.

The sample was also reused in another study, on yellow fever vaccine responses in identical twins.

This receptor was taken from a woman under 30 in good health. The sequenced sample was PBMCs. The chain recombines TRBV24-1 with TRBJ2-1; 8 nucleotides align to TRBD2. This CDR3 reads CATTAGGAYNEQFF. CDR3 DNA sequence: TGTGCCACCACTGCGGGAGGCGCCTACAATGAGCAGTTCTTC.